This note documents a single TCR beta chain sequence. Trimming cost V 0 bases and J 7 bases; bases outside gene matches: 22. The germline gives CDR1 MGHRA, CDR2 YSYEKL. The CDR3 loop spans 21 amino acids. Assay used: immunoSEQ multiplex PCR; TCRdb lists only in-frame clones, some missing. This sample has 200,000 to 250,000 clones, with approximately 88% found just once. During the 2 weeks before they entered the study, exposed participants had met someone with a PCR-confirmed or clinician-diagnosed COVID-19 case. The data are from a study of blood T cell repertoires in COVID-19. This sequence joins TRBV4-1 and TRBJ2-1; TRBD1 matches at 9 bases. The sample consisted of PBMCs or T cells enriched from blood (not recorded which). The source is a woman between 25 and 40 years old who had been exposed to COVID-19. CDR3 coding DNA: TGCGCCAGCAGCCAAGATCTTAACCGGGACAGGGTATCCCTAACACTAAATGAGCAGTTCTTC. Translating it yields CASSQDLNRDRVSLTLNEQFF.